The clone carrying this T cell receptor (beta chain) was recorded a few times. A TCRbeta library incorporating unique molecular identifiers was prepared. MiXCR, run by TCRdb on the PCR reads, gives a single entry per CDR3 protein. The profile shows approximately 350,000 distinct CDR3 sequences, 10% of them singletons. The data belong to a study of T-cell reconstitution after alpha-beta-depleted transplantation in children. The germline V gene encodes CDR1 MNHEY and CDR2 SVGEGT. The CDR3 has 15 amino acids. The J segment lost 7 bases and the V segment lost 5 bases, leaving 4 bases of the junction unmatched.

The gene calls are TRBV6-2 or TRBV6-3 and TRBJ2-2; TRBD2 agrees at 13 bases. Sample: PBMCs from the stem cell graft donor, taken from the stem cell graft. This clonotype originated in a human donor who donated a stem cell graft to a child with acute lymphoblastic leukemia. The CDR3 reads CASSGLAGEYGELFF. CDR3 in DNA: TGTGCCAGCAGTGGACTAGCGGGAGAGTACGGGGAGCTGTTTTTT.